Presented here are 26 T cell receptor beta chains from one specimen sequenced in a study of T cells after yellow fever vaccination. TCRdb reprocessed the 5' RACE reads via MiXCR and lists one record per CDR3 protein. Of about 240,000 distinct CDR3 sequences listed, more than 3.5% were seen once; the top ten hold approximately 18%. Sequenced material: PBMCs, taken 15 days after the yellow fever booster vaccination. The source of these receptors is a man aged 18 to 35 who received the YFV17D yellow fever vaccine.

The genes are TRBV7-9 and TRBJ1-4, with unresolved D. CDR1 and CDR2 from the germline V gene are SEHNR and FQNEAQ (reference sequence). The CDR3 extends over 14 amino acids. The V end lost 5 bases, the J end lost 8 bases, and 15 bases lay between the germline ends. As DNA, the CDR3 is TGTGCCAGCAGCATGGAAGGGAAACGCGAAAAACTGTTTTTT. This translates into CASSMEGKREKLFF.

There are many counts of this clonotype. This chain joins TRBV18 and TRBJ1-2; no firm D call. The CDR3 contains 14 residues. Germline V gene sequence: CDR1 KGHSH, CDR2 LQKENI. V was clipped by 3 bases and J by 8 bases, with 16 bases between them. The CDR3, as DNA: TGTGCCAGCTCACCTTTGACGGGTCAGGACGGCTACACCTTC. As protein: CASSPLTGQDGYTF.

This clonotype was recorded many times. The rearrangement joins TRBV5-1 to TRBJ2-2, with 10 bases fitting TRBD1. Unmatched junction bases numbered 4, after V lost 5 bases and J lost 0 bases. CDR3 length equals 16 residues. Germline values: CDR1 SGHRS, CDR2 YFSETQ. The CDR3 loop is CASRRGTGANTGELFF. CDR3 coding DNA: TGCGCCAGCAGACGCGGGACAGGGGCGAACACCGGGGAGCTGTTTTTT. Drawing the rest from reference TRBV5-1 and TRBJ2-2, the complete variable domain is KAGVTQTPRYLIKTRGQQVTLSCSPISGHRSVSWYQQTPGQGLQFLFEYFSETQRNKGNFPGRFSGRQFSNSRSEMNVSTLELGDSALYLCASRRGTGANTGELFFGEGSRLTVL.

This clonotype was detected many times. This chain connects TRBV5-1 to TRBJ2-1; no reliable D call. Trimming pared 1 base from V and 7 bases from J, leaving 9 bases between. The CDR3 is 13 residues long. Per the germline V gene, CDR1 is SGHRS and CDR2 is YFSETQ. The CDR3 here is CASSLIPWNEQFF. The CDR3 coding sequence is TGCGCCAGCAGCTTGATTCCTTGGAATGAGCAGTTCTTC.

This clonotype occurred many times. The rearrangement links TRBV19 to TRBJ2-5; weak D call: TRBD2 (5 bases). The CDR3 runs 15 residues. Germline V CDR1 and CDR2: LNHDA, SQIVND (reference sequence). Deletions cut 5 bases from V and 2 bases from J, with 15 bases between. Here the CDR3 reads CASSFGRRTQETQYF. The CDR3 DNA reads TGTGCCAGTAGTTTTGGGAGACGGACTCAAGAGACCCAGTACTTC.

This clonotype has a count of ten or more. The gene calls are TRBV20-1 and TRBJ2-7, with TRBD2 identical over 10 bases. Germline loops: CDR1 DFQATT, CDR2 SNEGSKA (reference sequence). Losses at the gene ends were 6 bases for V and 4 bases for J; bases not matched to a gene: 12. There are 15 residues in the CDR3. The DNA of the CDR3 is TGCAGTGCGGCAATTAGCGGGGGGTTTAATTACGAGCAGTACTTC. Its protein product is CSAAISGGFNYEQYF.

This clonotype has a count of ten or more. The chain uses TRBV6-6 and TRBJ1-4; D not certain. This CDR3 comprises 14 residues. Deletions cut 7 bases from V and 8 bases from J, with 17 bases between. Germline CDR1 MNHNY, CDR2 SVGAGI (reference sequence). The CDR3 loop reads CASNSLEGGEKLFF. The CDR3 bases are TGTGCCAGCAATTCGCTAGAGGGAGGAGAAAAACTGTTTTTT.

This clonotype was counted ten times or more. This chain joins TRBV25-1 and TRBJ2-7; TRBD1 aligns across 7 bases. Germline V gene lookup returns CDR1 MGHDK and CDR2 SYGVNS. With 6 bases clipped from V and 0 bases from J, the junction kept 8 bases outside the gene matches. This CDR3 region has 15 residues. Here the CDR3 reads CASSPSDRASYEQYF. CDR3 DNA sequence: TGTGCCAGCAGCCCCAGTGACAGGGCCTCCTACGAGCAGTACTTC.

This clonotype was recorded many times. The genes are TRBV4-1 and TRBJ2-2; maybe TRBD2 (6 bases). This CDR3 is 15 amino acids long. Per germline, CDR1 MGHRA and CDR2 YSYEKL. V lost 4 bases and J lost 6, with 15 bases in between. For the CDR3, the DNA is TGCGCCAGCAGCCCCGGAACGGGGGTAGCCGGGGAGCTGTTTTTT. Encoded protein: CASSPGTGVAGELFF.

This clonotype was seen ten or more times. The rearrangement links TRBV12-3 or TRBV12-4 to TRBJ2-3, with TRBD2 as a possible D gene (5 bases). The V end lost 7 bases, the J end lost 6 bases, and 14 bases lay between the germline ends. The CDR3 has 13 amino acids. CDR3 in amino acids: CASKLGRFDTQYF. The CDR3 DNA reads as TGTGCCAGCAAACTAGGGCGGTTTGATACGCAGTATTTT.

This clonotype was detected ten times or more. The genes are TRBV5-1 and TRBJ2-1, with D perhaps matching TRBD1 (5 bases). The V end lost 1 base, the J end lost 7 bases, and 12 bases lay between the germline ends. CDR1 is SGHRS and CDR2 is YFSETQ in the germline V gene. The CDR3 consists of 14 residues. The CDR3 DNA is TGCGCCAGCAGCTTGCGACAGCCAGTTAATGAGCAGTTCTTC. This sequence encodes CASSLRQPVNEQFF.

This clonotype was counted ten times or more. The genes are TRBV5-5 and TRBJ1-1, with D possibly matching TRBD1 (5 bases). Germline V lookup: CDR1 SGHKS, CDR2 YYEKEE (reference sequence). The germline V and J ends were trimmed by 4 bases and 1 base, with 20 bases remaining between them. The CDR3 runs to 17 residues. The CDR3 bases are TGTGCCAGCAGCAAGCCCCGACGGGACGGACGGAACACTGAAGCTTTCTTT. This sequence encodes CASSKPRRDGRNTEAFF.

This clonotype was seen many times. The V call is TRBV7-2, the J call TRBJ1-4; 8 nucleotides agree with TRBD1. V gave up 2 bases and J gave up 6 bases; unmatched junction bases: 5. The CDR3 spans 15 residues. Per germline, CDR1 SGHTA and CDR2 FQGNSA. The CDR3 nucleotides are TGTGCCAGCAGCTTAAGGACAGGGAGGGATGAAAAACTGTTTTTT. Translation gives CASSLRTGRDEKLFF.

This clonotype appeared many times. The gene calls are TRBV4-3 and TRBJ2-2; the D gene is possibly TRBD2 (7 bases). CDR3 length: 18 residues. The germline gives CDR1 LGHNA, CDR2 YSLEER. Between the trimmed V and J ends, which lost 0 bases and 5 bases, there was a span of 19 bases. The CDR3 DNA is TGCGCCAGCAGCCAAGAGAATCTCGGCAGGGGAGGGACCGGGGAGCTGTTTTTT. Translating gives CASSQENLGRGGTGELFF.

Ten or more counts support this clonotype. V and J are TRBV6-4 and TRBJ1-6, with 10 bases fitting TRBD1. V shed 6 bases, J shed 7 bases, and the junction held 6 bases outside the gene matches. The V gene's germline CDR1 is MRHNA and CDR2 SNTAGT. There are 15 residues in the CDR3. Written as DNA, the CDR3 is TGTGCCAGCAGCCGGGACAGGGGTCGGAATTCACCCCTCCACTTT. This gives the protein CASSRDRGRNSPLHF.

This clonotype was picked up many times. The CDR3 loop is CASSFARDLLRQPQHF. CDR3 DNA: TGTGCCAGCAGTTTTGCCCGGGACTTGCTCCGTCAGCCCCAGCATTTT. The chain uses TRBV28 and TRBJ1-5, with TRBD1 as a possible D gene (5 bases). Germline-derived CDR1 and CDR2 are MDHEN and SYDVKM. This CDR3 comprises 16 residues. V shed 3 bases and J shed 6 bases, with 18 bases lying between them.

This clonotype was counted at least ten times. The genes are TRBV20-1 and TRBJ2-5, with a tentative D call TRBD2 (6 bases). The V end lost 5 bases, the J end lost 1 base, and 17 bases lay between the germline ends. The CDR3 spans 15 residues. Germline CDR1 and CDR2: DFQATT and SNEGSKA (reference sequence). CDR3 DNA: TGCAGTGCTGTCGTTTTATTCGGGGGCCAAGAGACCCAGTACTTC. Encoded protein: CSAVVLFGGQETQYF.

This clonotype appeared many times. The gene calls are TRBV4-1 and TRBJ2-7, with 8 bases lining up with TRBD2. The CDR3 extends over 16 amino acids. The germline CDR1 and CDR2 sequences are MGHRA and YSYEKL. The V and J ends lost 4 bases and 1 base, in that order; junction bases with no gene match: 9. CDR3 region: CASSPVGGERSYEQYF. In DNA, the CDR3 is TGCGCCAGCAGCCCAGTCGGGGGGGAGAGGTCCTACGAGCAGTACTTC.

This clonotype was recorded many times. The CDR3 region has the DNA TGTGCCAGTAGTAGGGGGGCTGAGCAGTTCTTC. Residues: CASSRGAEQFF. The gene calls are TRBV19 and TRBJ2-1, with D perhaps TRBD1 or TRBD2 (6 bases each). CDR1 is LNHDA and CDR2 is SQIVND in the germline V gene (reference sequence). V lost 4 bases to trimming and J lost 9 bases, with 7 bases between them. This CDR3 has 11 amino acids.

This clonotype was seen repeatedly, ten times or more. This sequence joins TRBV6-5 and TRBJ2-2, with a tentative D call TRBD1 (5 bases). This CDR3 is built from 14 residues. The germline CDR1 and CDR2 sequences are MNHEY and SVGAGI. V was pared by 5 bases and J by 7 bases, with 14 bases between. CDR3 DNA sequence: TGTGCCAGCAGTGGCCGCCGACAGTTCGGGGAGCTGTTTTTT. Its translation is CASSGRRQFGELFF.

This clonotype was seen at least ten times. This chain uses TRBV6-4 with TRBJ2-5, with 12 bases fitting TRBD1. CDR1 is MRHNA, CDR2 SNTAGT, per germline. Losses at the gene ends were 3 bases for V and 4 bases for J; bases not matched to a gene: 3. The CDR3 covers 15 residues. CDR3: CASSDGTGGRETQYF. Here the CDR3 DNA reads TGTGCCAGCAGTGATGGGACAGGGGGCCGAGAGACCCAGTACTTC.

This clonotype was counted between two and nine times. The CDR3: CASSKGPPHGTGCEQYF. CDR3 DNA: TGTGCCAGCAGCAAAGGGCCCCCCCACGGGACTGGGTGCGAGCAGTACTTC. V usage is TRBV21-1 and J usage is TRBJ2-7; the DNA was not used to check the table's D call, TRBD1. TRBV21-1 is deemed a pseudogene. The CDR3 loop spans 17 amino acids.

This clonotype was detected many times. DNA for the CDR3: TGTGCCAGCAGTCTCCGTATAGACCGGAGGGAGGGTACAGGGGCCAACGTCCTGACTTTC. This sequence encodes CASSLRIDRREGTGANVLTF. The J gene is TRBJ2-6, the V gene TRBV28, with TRBD2 identical over 7 bases. CDR3 length equals 20 residues. Germline loops: CDR1 MDHEN, CDR2 SYDVKM. V trimming: 5 bases; J trimming: 4 bases; junction bases outside the gene matches: 20.

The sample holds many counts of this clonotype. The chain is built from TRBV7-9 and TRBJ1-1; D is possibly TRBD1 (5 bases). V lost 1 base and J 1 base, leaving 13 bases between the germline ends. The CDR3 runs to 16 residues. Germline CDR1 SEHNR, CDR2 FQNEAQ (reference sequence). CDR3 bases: TGTGCCAGCAGCTTAGTAGCCCCGGGACCGAACACTGAAGCTTTCTTT. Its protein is CASSLVAPGPNTEAFF.

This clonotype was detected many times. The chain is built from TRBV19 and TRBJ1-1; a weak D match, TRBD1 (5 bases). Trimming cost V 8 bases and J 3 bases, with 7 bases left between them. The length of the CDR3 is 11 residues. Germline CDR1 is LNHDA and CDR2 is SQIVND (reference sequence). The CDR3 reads CASQGYTEAFF. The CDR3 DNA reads TGTGCCAGTCAGGGATACACTGAAGCTTTCTTT.

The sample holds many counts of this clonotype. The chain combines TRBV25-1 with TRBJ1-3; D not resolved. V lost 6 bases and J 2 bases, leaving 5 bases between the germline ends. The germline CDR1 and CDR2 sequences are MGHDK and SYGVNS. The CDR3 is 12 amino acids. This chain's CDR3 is CASSGPGNTIYF. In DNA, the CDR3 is TGTGCCAGCAGCGGTCCTGGAAACACCATATATTTT. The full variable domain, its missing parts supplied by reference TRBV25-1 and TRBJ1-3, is EADIYQTPRYLVIGTGKKITLECSQTMGHDKMYWYQQDPGMELHLIHYSYGVNSTEKGDLSSESTVSRIRTEHFPLTLESARPSHTSQYLCASSGPGNTIYFGEGSWLTVV.